This T cell receptor beta chain came from a study of cytomegalovirus exposure and HLA in healthy donors. This clone appeared once. Antigen unknown. PCR was performed using 60 Vbeta and 13 Jbeta primers. The protocol was immunoSEQ multiplex PCR, while the TCRdb copy is restricted to in-frame clones and leaves out a portion. The sample has 150,000 to 200,000 clones; about 75% are singletons. The J segment lost 5 bases and the V segment lost 5 bases, leaving 6 bases of the junction unmatched. There are 15 residues in the CDR3. Germline V gene data show CDR1 as SSHAT and CDR2 as FNYEAQ (reference sequence). General study points: A later analysis reported that several of the most significant clusters appeared to be linked to common viral pathogens, among them Epstein-Barr virus.

This chain joins TRBV7-7 and TRBJ2-1, with 10 bases that match TRBD2. The receptor was isolated from a female donor in good health and CMV-seronegative. Material: PBMCs. The CDR3 DNA is TGTGCCAGCAGCCCCGGACTAGCGGTCCACAATGAGCAGTTCTTC. Its translation is CASSPGLAVHNEQFF.